This T cell receptor beta chain was captured in a study of cytomegalovirus exposure and HLA in healthy donors. Study-level information: An earlier analysis identified 117 million unique TCR beta sequences in approximately 170 million T cells. Across some 400 genotyped donors, roughly 85% landed in the Caucasian-associated ancestry cluster.

Points on this clone: The same CDR3 also results from other DNA sequences found in this sample.

The PCR had 60 Vbeta and 13 Jbeta primers. Some clones are missing from TCRdb's copy, which holds only in-frame ones; the method was immunoSEQ multiplex PCR. The sample's table shows tens of thousands of clones. Input material: PBMCs. This TCR was sampled from a woman in her twenties or thirties in good health and CMV-seropositive.

The CDR3 loop reads CASRSDSPLRGGYTF. In nucleotides, the CDR3 is TGTGCCAGCAGATCAGACAGCCCCCTTCGTGGCGGCTACACCTTC. The chain employs TRBV2 and TRBJ1-2; tentative D call: TRBD1 (5 bases). The CDR3 totals 15 residues. Looked up from germline, CDR1 is SNHLY and CDR2 is FYNNEI. Trimming pared 6 bases from V and 8 bases from J, leaving 22 bases between.